The 15 T cell receptor beta chains listed next were all sequenced from one sample in a study of beta chain features in type 1 diabetes. General study findings and limits: Shortening that was moderate but significant affected the TCRB CDR3s of Type 1 diabetes patients in all four CD4+ subsets.

Reverse transcribing all isolated RNA meant expressed TCRB transcripts were sequenced. The method was immunoSEQ multiplex PCR; TCRdb's version includes in-frame clones alone and lacks a portion of them. The data hold around 280,000 clones, with around 16% observed a single time. What these receptors recognize is not known. Sequenced: naive CD4+ T cells from blood. These receptors were taken from a man younger than 35 with type 1 diabetes.

The genes are TRBV2 and TRBJ1-1; D is possibly TRBD1 (6 bases). The CDR3 covers 13 residues. V was cut by 7 bases and J by 3 bases, with 12 bases left in between. Germline CDR1 is SNHLY and CDR2 is FYNNEI. The CDR3 nucleotides are TGTGCCAGCAACAGGGCGGGGGACACTGAAGCTTTCTTT. The encoded protein is CASNRAGDTEAFF.

The chain has TRBV7-9 and TRBJ1-5; 8 nucleotides match TRBD1. CDR3 length: 13 residues. The germline CDR1 and CDR2 sequences are SEHNR and FQNEAQ (reference sequence). Trimming cost V 5 bases and J 7 bases; bases outside gene matches: 4. DNA of the CDR3: TGTGCCAGCAGCCCATACAGGGGGCAGCCCCAGCATTTT. It is translated as CASSPYRGQPQHF.

This clone was seen many times. J is TRBJ2-1 and V is TRBV14; maybe TRBD2 (5 bases). The CDR3 length is 10 residues. From germline, CDR1 is SGHDN and CDR2 FVKESK. With 4 bases removed from V and 14 bases from J, the gap between germline ends came to 9 bases. The CDR3 loop reads CASSPSGKFF. The CDR3 DNA reads as TGTGCCAGCAGCCCGTCGGGAAAGTTCTTC.

This clone was seen more than once but under ten times. The rearrangement joins TRBV30 to TRBJ2-7, with 8 bases aligning to TRBD2. The J segment lost 5 bases and the V segment lost 1 base, leaving 1 base of the junction unmatched. Germline-derived CDR1 and CDR2 are GTSNPN and SVGIG (reference sequence). This CDR3 is 12 amino acids long. For the CDR3, the DNA is TGTGCCTGGAGTGACGGGAGGGACGAGCAGTACTTC. This encodes CAWSDGRDEQYF.

A single count supports this clone. The V call is TRBV6-5, the J call TRBJ1-4, with D possibly matching TRBD1 (5 bases). CDR1 is MNHEY and CDR2 is SVGAGI in the germline V gene. The V end was cut by 6 bases, the J end by 8 bases, with 13 bases between. The CDR3 sequence is 13 residues long. The CDR3: CASSQGAWEKLFF. In nucleotides, the CDR3 is TGTGCCAGCAGCCAAGGGGCCTGGGAAAAACTGTTTTTT.

A few counts support this clone. The rearrangement joins TRBV28 to TRBJ2-5, with 8 bases aligning to TRBD2. Germline V gives CDR1 MDHEN, CDR2 SYDVKM. The CDR3 contains 14 residues. Losses at the gene ends were 7 bases for V and 6 bases for J; bases not matched to a gene: 10. CDR3 sequence reads: CASTPNSGVQTQYF. In nucleotides, the CDR3 is TGTGCCAGCACCCCCAATAGCGGGGTTCAGACCCAGTACTTC.

The chain is built from TRBV29-1 and TRBJ2-4, with 8 bases matching TRBD1. This CDR3 region has 17 residues. CDR1 and CDR2 from the germline V gene are SQVTM and ANQGSEA. V lost 3 bases and J lost 2; bases outside the gene matches: 12. CDR3 protein: CSVEGPSGTGSKNIQYF. The CDR3 coding sequence is TGCAGCGTTGAGGGCCCGTCCGGGACAGGTTCCAAAAACATTCAGTACTTC.

This clone was detected a few times. The chain joins TRBV5-1 to TRBJ2-1; 8 bases line up with TRBD1. The germline V gene has CDR1 SGHRS and CDR2 YFSETQ. Trimming cost V 5 bases and J 8 bases; bases outside gene matches: 6. There are 13 residues in the CDR3. For the CDR3, the DNA is TGCGCCAGCAGTCCCGGACAGGGACATGAGCAGTTCTTC. As protein: CASSPGQGHEQFF.

The gene calls are TRBV7-9 and TRBJ2-7; weak D call: TRBD2 (6 bases). Germline V gives CDR1 SEHNR, CDR2 FQNEAQ (reference sequence). This CDR3 comprises 13 residues. The germline V and J ends were trimmed by 5 bases and 4 bases, with 12 bases remaining between them. The CDR3 loop is CASSPGLLYEQYF. CDR3 bases: TGTGCCAGCAGCCCGGGACTTCTATACGAGCAGTACTTC.

The chain links TRBV20-1 to TRBJ1-5; no firm D call. This CDR3 contains 10 residues. V was trimmed by 6 bases and J by 11 bases, leaving 11 bases between them. CDR1 and CDR2 from the germline V gene are DFQATT and SNEGSKA (reference sequence). CDR3 residues: CSAWAGAQHF. DNA for the CDR3: TGCAGTGCCTGGGCCGGGGCCCAGCATTTT.

This clone was observed a handful of times. The V and J genes are TRBV30 and TRBJ2-3; 7 positions agree with TRBD1. The CDR3 covers 14 residues. The trim removed 5 bases at V and 3 bases at J, leaving 8 bases unmatched. CDR1 and CDR2 from the germline V gene are GTSNPN and SVGIG (reference sequence). The CDR3 DNA reads as TGTGCCTGGGAACAGGGGAAACGAACAGATACGCAGTATTTT. It specifies CAWEQGKRTDTQYF.

This chain connects TRBV7-2 to TRBJ2-5, with D tentatively TRBD2 (6 bases). The J call is doubtful: the DNA matches TRBJ2-7 better. Germline assignment: CDR1 SGHTA and CDR2 FQGNSA. CDR3 size: 14 residues. The CDR3 sequence is CASSLFRETYEQYF. CDR3 in DNA: TGTGCCAGCAGCTTATTTCGGGAGACCTACGAGCAGTACTTC.

The chain recombines TRBV6-6 with TRBJ2-1; tentative D call: TRBD2 (6 bases). The CDR3 runs 16 residues. Trimming took 0 bases from V and 10 from J, leaving 19 bases between them. Germline V gene data show CDR1 as MNHNY and CDR2 as SVGAGI (reference sequence). CDR3 sequence (DNA): TGTGCCAGCAGTTACTCCCCCGCTAGCGCCCAAAGCGAGCAGTTCTTC. It encodes CASSYSPASAQSEQFF.

The CDR3 DNA reads TGCACCAGCAGCCAAGACCTCCCCAAGCGGGGGCATCGCACAGATACGCAGTATTTT. This encodes CTSSQDLPKRGHRTDTQYF. V is TRBV1 and J is TRBJ2-3; the table gives TRBD2 as D, unverified against the DNA. TRBV1 corresponds to a pseudogene. The CDR3 length is 19 residues.

This clone was detected a few times. The CDR3 nucleotides are TGTGCCATCAGTGAGTCCGCTGAAGCTTTCTTT. Translating gives CAISESAEAFF. V and J are TRBV10-3 and TRBJ1-1; D gene unclear. CDR1 and CDR2 (germline): ENHRY, SYGVKD. Trimming left V 0 bases short and J 6 bases short, with 2 bases between. The CDR3 spans 11 residues.